The rows below give T cell receptor beta chains drawn from one sample of a study of OX40 agonist ivuxolimab in advanced cancers. Assay: immunoSEQ multiplex PCR; the TCRdb copy retains only in-frame clones and omits some. Here the sample spans about 59,000 clones, approximately 87% being singletons. This material consisted of CD4+ or CD8+ T cells sorted from blood, taken in a trial of the OX40 agonist ivuxolimab. The receptors stem from an adult with an advanced solid tumor such as melanoma, head and neck, liver or kidney cancer. Each CDR3 is given with its conserved first and last residue. The D gene is left open where the match is weak. Not all rows give a size; the values are once, few, many and, for expanded clones, a class.

D gene,J gene,V gene,clone size,CDR3 DNA,CDR3 protein
TRBD1,TRBJ1-5,TRBV12-5,NA,TGTGCTAGTGGTTTCGGACAGGGGTTCAATCAGCCCCAGCATTTT,CASGFGQGFNQPQHF
TRBD1,TRBJ1-2,TRBV4-1,NA,TGCGCCAGCAGCCAATCGGGGGACAGGGAAGGCTACACCTTC,CASSQSGDREGYTF
NA,TRBJ2-7,TRBV18,NA,TGTGCCAGCTCCCTTCCCCGTCAGGCCCCGGGGTTC,CASSLPRQAPGF
NA,TRBJ1-6,TRBV30,NA,TGTGCCTGGAGTGTATACGAGAATTCACCCCTCCACTTT,CAWSVYENSPLHF
NA,TRBJ1-1,TRBV28,NA,TGTGCCAGCAGTCCCTACCCCTATATGAACACTGAAGCTTTCTTT,CASSPYPYMNTEAFF
NA,TRBJ2-5,TRBV29-1,NA,TGCAGCGTTGGTCAGAGGCTCCAAGAGACCCAGTACTTC,CSVGQRLQETQYF
TRBD1,TRBJ1-1,TRBV7-8,NA,TGTGCCAGCAGCTTAGGTACAGGGGACACTGAAGCTTTCTTT,CASSLGTGDTEAFF
TRBD1,TRBJ1-2,TRBV27,NA,TGTGCCAGCAGTGCAGGGACAGGGGCTGGCTACACCTTC,CASSAGTGAGYTF
NA,TRBJ1-2,TRBV6-1,once,TGTGCCAGCAGTGAAGCGCGGGGGCTGGGATATGGCTACACCTTC,CASSEARGLGYGYTF
TRBD1,TRBJ2-3,TRBV29-1,few,TGCAGCGTCTCAGGGGGCGAGGTTACAGATACGCAGTATTTT,CSVSGGEVTDTQYF
TRBD2,TRBJ2-7,TRBV5-1,NA,TGCGCCAGCAGCTTGGGGATCGGGACTAGCGAACGGCCGCAGTACTTC,CASSLGIGTSERPQYF